A selection of T cell receptor beta chains follows, all from one sample in a study of cytomegalovirus exposure and HLA in healthy donors. TCRdb's copy holds only in-frame clones and misses some; the assay was immunoSEQ multiplex PCR. The data contain 100,000 to 150,000 clones, approximately 91% of them singletons. The sample consisted of PBMCs. All receptors come from a woman younger than 30 in good health and CMV-seronegative. CDR3s include the opening cysteine and the closing phenylalanine or tryptophan. The D gene is left open where the match is weak. Size tells how often a clone was seen (once, few, many) or the class of an expanded clone, and some rows leave it out.

CDR3aa,CDR3nt,abundance,v_gene,j_gene,d_gene
CASRDDSDSGANVLTF,TGCGCCAGCAGGGATGACAGCGATTCTGGGGCCAACGTCCTGACTTTC,-,TRBV10-2,TRBJ2-6,-
CATSRELAVGELFF,TGTGCCACCAGCAGAGAGTTGGCGGTCGGGGAGCTGTTTTTT,-,TRBV15,TRBJ2-2,-
CASNPLDKPQHF,TGTGCCAGCAACCCTCTGGACAAACCCCAGCATTTT,-,TRBV28,TRBJ1-5,-
CASSQDIGTPNNEQFF,TGCGCCAGCAGCCAAGATATAGGGACTCCGAACAATGAGCAGTTCTTC,-,TRBV4-1,TRBJ2-1,-
CASSLGLLDANYGYTF,TGTGCCAGCAGCTTGGGACTCTTGGATGCAAACTATGGCTACACCTTC,-,TRBV5-5,TRBJ1-2,-
CASSTPLAIGELFF,TGTGCCAGTAGTACCCCCCTAGCGATCGGGGAGCTGTTTTTT,-,TRBV19,TRBJ2-2,-
CASTVGQADYGYTF,TGTGCCAGCACTGTGGGACAGGCGGACTATGGCTACACCTTC,once,TRBV28,TRBJ1-2,TRBD1
CASSLVEGYGYTF,TGTGCCAGCAGCTTGGTCGAGGGCTATGGCTACACCTTC,-,TRBV5-6,TRBJ1-2,-
CASSTGQGVYYGYTF,TGTGCCAGTAGTACCGGACAGGGAGTTTACTATGGCTACACCTTC,-,TRBV19,TRBJ1-2,TRBD1
CASSSFRATGNTIYF,TGTGCCAGCAGCTCTTTCAGGGCAACTGGAAACACCATATATTTT,-,TRBV7-2,TRBJ1-3,-
CSVLTGSDHEQYF,TGCAGCGTCCTCACAGGGAGTGACCACGAGCAGTACTTC,-,TRBV29-1,TRBJ2-7,-
CASSPGTSGRVGPSYF,TGTGCCAGCAGTCCCGGGACTAGCGGGAGGGTCGGCCCCTCGTATTTT,-,TRBV5-4,TRBJ2-3,TRBD2
CASINPGLGNTIYF,TGTGCCAGCATCAACCCGGGGTTGGGAAACACCATATATTTT,once,TRBV6-6,TRBJ1-3,-
CGFGGPSYEQYF,TGTGGCTTCGGGGGACCGTCCTACGAGCAGTACTTC,-,TRBV2,TRBJ2-7,-
CASSLIAGGVNEQFF,TGTGCCAGCAGCTTAATAGCGGGAGGGGTCAATGAGCAGTTCTTC,-,TRBV7-3,TRBJ2-1,TRBD2
CASSGQGARMNTEAFF,TGTGCCAGCAGCGGACAGGGAGCGAGGATGAACACTGAAGCTTTCTTT,-,TRBV6-6,TRBJ1-1,TRBD1
CASSQGQGLSYEQYF,TGTGCCAGCAGCCAAGGACAGGGTTTGTCCTACGAGCAGTACTTC,-,TRBV14,TRBJ2-7,TRBD1
CASSVGGMGRGYEQYF,TGTGCCAGCAGCGTAGGAGGCATGGGGCGCGGCTACGAGCAGTACTTC,-,TRBV7-9,TRBJ2-7,-
CSVADRDNQPQHF,TGCAGCGTGGCAGACAGGGACAATCAGCCCCAGCATTTT,few,TRBV29-1,TRBJ1-5,TRBD1
CASDAREYGYTF,TGTGCCAGCGACGCACGGGAATATGGCTACACCTTC,-,TRBV28,TRBJ1-2,-
CASSPAADIQYF,TGTGCCAGCAGCCCCGCAGCGGACATTCAGTACTTC,-,TRBV7-9,TRBJ2-4,-
CASSDSQPQHF,TGTGCCAGCAGTGACAGTCAGCCCCAGCATTTT,few,TRBV2,TRBJ1-5,-
CASSPRGRRANEQFF,TGTGCCAGCAGTCCCAGGGGGCGTAGAGCTAATGAGCAGTTCTTC,-,TRBV6-5,TRBJ2-1,TRBD1
CASSQWQGAHYGYTF,TGTGCCAGCAGCCAGTGGCAGGGGGCTCACTATGGCTACACCTTC,-,TRBV21-1,TRBJ1-2,-
CASSLDRTTETQYF,TGTGCCAGCTCGCTGGACAGAACGACGGAGACCCAGTACTTC,once,TRBV18,TRBJ2-5,-
CASSPGLDYNEQFF,TGTGCCAGCTCACCCGGTCTAGACTACAATGAGCAGTTCTTC,-,TRBV18,TRBJ2-1,-
CASSSHDWKTGKVRVDTF,TGTGCCAGCAGCTCCCACGACTGGAAGACAGGGAAAGTGCGGGTAGACACCTTC,-,TRBV11-3,TRBJ1-2,TRBD1
CASSLWDSSIHNEQFF,TGTGCCAGCAGCCTATGGGACAGCTCTATCCACAATGAGCAGTTCTTC,-,TRBV7-6,TRBJ2-1,TRBD1
CASSDLGGRASEQFF,TGTGCCAGCAGTGACTTGGGCGGGAGGGCCAGTGAGCAGTTCTTC,-,TRBV6-4,TRBJ2-1,TRBD2
CASSQGLGVGEQFF,TGCGCCAGCAGCCAAGGGTTAGGGGTGGGTGAGCAGTTCTTC,-,TRBV4-1,TRBJ2-1,-
CASSPKQGIYEQYF,TGTGCCAGCTCACCGAAACAGGGTATCTACGAGCAGTACTTC,-,TRBV18,TRBJ2-7,-
CASSSGGVFAEKLFF,TGTGCCAGCAGCTCTGGGGGGGTGTTTGCTGAAAAACTGTTTTTT,-,TRBV5-5,TRBJ1-4,-
CASNAGGPTEQYF,TGTGCCAGCAACGCGGGAGGGCCTACGGAGCAGTACTTC,-,TRBV2,TRBJ2-7,TRBD2
CASSLGQETQYF,TGCGCCAGCAGCTTGGGTCAGGAGACCCAGTACTTC,-,TRBV5-1,TRBJ2-5,-
CASSMGQSSGEQYF,TGTGCCAGTAGTATGGGGCAGAGCTCAGGGGAGCAGTACTTC,few,TRBV19,TRBJ2-7,-
CASSVDSSYEQYF,TGTGCCAGCAGCGTAGACAGCTCCTACGAGCAGTACTTC,once,TRBV9,TRBJ2-7,-
CASREDVTTDTQYF,TGTGCCAGCAGGGAGGACGTAACGACAGATACGCAGTATTTT,-,TRBV2,TRBJ2-3,-
CASNFGQGVNTEAFF,TGTGCCAGTAATTTCGGACAGGGGGTAAACACTGAAGCTTTCTTT,-,TRBV21-1,TRBJ1-1,-